The clone carrying this T cell receptor (beta chain) was observed once. What it binds is unknown. CDR1 and CDR2 (germline): DFQATT, SNEGSKA (reference sequence). Trimming took 4 bases from V and 1 from J; bases not matched to a gene: 7. The CDR3 consists of 15 residues. Amplification yielded TCR beta CDR3 regions, with RNA transcripts as the source. The primer set for the first-round RT-PCR of the TCR CDR3 was HTBI. TCRdb re-called the multiplex PCR reads through MiXCR, storing one row per CDR3 protein. The repertoire holds around 600,000 distinct CDR3 sequences, with roughly 15% as singletons. This specimen belongs to a study of T cells in Graves' hyperthyroidism and ophthalmopathy. Study-level points and caveats: Most clonotypes expanded in thyroid above 0.001 were likewise present in blood.

The sample consisted of blood. The TCR was taken from a woman in her 50s with Graves' ophthalmopathy. The genes are TRBV20-1 and TRBJ2-5; the match to TRBD1 covers 9 bases. CDR3 in DNA: TGCAGTGCTATAGGGACAGGGCCTGCCCAAGAGACCCAGTACTTC. Its protein product is CSAIGTGPAQETQYF.